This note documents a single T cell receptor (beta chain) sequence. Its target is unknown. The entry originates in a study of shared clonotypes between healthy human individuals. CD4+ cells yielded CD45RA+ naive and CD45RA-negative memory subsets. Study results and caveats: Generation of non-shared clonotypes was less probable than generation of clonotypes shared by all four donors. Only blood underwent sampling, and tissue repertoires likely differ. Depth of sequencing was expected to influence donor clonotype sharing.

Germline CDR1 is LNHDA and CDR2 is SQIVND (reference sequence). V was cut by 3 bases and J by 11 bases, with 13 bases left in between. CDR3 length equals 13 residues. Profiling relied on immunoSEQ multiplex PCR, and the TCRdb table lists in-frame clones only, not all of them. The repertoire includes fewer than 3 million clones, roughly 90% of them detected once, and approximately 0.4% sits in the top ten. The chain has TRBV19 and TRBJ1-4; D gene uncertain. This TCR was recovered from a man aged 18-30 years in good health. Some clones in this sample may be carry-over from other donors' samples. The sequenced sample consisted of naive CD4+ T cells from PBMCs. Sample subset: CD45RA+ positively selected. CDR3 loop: CASSIERTGKLFF. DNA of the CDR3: TGTGCCAGTAGTATCGAGCGTACGGGGAAACTGTTTTTT.